This T cell receptor beta chain was identified in a study of CD8+ T cells in alopecia areata. Described treatment: oral pan-JAK inhibitor, 5-10 mg twice daily. Following RNA extraction, reverse transcription yielded cDNA that acted as the sequencing template. Method: immunoSEQ multiplex PCR; TCRdb's copy keeps in-frame clones and lacks some. The sample yields about 210,000 clones, under 70% seen once. A note on this clone: Its antigen is currently unknown. The sample holds other DNA sequences that translate to the same CDR3.

V gave up 0 bases and J gave up 1 base, with 4 bases separating them. The CDR3 has 13 amino acids. CDR1 and CDR2 from the germline V gene are SGHDT and YYEEEE. General study points: Many of the expanded lesional clones endured in scalp and blood while on tofacitinib.

Material: CD4+ T cells sorted from blood, obtained at roughly week 45, from a patient treated with tofacitinib. The genes are TRBV5-6 and TRBJ1-1; D is ambiguous. The TCR comes from a human donor with alopecia areata. CDR3 residues: CASSLERNTEAFF. The CDR3 coding sequence is TGTGCCAGCAGCTTGGAGAGGAACACTGAAGCTTTCTTT.